The 24 T cell receptor beta chains below come from one sample, sequenced in a study of neurological immune-mediated disorders. From the 5' RACE reads, TCRdb called clonotypes with MiXCR, one entry per CDR3 protein. The sample yields over 11,000 distinct CDR3 sequences, roughly a tenth seen once. The sequenced sample consisted of PBMCs. These receptors originate from a woman aged 40 to 49 in good health.

Many counts were recorded for this clonotype. V usage is TRBV12-3 or TRBV12-4 and J usage is TRBJ2-1, with D possibly being TRBD2 (5 bases). The CDR3 extends over 11 amino acids. The V end lost 6 bases, the J end lost 8 bases, and 8 bases lay between the germline ends. This CDR3 is CASSGNDEQFF. The CDR3 DNA reads as TGTGCCAGCAGCGGGAATGATGAGCAGTTCTTC.

This clonotype was picked up many times. J is TRBJ1-1 and V is TRBV7-9; D possibly corresponds to TRBD1 (5 bases). CDR3 size: 14 residues. CDR1 SEHNR and CDR2 FQNEAQ come from the germline V gene (reference sequence). V lost 1 base and J 3 bases, leaving 9 bases between the germline ends. The CDR3 bases are TGTGCCAGCAGCTTAGGGGGCAGGGACACTGAAGCTTTCTTT. It specifies CASSLGGRDTEAFF.

This clonotype was picked up many times. The rearrangement joins TRBV5-6 to TRBJ2-3; no reliable D call. Germline CDR1 and CDR2: SGHDT and YYEEEE. This CDR3 has 13 amino acids. V lost 1 base and J 0 bases, leaving 3 bases between the germline ends. The CDR3 sequence: CASSLTSTDTQYF. The CDR3 DNA reads TGTGCCAGCAGCTTGACTAGCACAGATACGCAGTATTTT.

In this sample, this clonotype is medium-sized. The chain employs TRBV24-1 and TRBJ2-1, with a tentative D call TRBD2 (6 bases). The CDR3 length is 14 residues. Germline V CDR1 and CDR2: KGHDR, SFDVKD. V was clipped by 3 bases and J by 4 bases, with 9 bases between them. As DNA, the CDR3 is TGTGCCACCAGTGATGGCGGGGTTTACAATGAGCAGTTCTTC. Its translation: CATSDGGVYNEQFF.

This clonotype occurred many times. CDR3 sequence reads: CSATDGETQYF. Here the CDR3 DNA reads TGCAGTGCTACCGACGGGGAGACCCAGTACTTC. The V call is TRBV20-1, the J call TRBJ2-5, with unresolved D. V was trimmed by 4 bases and J by 5 bases, leaving 8 bases between them. This CDR3 has 11 amino acids. CDR1 is DFQATT and CDR2 is SNEGSKA in the germline V gene (reference sequence).

This clonotype has ten or more counts. The chain is built from TRBV20-1 and TRBJ2-5; 8 nucleotides match TRBD2. V was clipped by 8 bases and J by 1 base; unmatched bases: 3. This CDR3 region has 12 residues. Per the germline V gene, CDR1 is DFQATT and CDR2 is SNEGSKA (reference sequence). The CDR3 sequence: CSLSGSQETQYF. CDR3 in DNA: TGCAGTCTAAGCGGGAGCCAAGAGACCCAGTACTTC.

Ten or more counts support this clonotype. The V and J genes are TRBV20-1 and TRBJ2-7; the match to TRBD1 covers 10 bases. The CDR3 runs 16 residues. The germline CDR1 and CDR2 sequences are DFQATT and SNEGSKA (reference sequence). Trimming cost V 0 bases and J 8 bases; bases outside gene matches: 13. The CDR3 sequence is CSARDGLDRGQPKQYF. The CDR3 nucleotides are TGCAGTGCTAGAGATGGGCTCGACAGGGGGCAGCCTAAGCAGTACTTC.

This clonotype was recorded at least ten times. The chain combines TRBV6-2 or TRBV6-3 with TRBJ2-1; D tentatively fits TRBD1 or TRBD2 (6 bases each). CDR1 MNHEY and CDR2 SVGEGT come from the germline V gene. Trimming removed 6 bases from V and 2 bases from J, with 20 bases in between. The CDR3 runs 17 residues. CDR3 sequence reads: CASRRIFTRGPYNEQFF. DNA of the CDR3: TGTGCCAGCAGACGAATTTTCACACGGGGGCCCTACAATGAGCAGTTCTTC.

This clonotype is labeled large (0.1 to 1%). The chain carries TRBV7-9 and TRBJ2-1; 9 bases agree with TRBD1. Germline CDR1 reads SEHNR; CDR2 reads FQNEAQ (reference sequence). The CDR3 consists of 15 residues. The trim removed 4 bases at V and 7 bases at J, leaving 8 bases unmatched. In DNA, the CDR3 is TGTGCCAGCAGCTCGCGGGACAGGGAGCAAAATGAGCAGTTCTTC. Residues: CASSSRDREQNEQFF.

This clonotype was recorded at least ten times. The chain employs TRBV10-3 and TRBJ2-1; D is perhaps TRBD2 (6 bases). The V gene's germline CDR1 is ENHRY and CDR2 SYGVKD. V was cut by 2 bases and J by 5 bases, with 13 bases left in between. This CDR3 spans 15 amino acids. CDR3 in DNA: TGTGCCATCAGTGAGCCCAAAGGGGAGGACAATGAGCAGTTCTTC. Protein: CAISEPKGEDNEQFF.

Only a few counts were recorded for this clonotype. The chain uses TRBV5-1 and TRBJ2-7, with D maybe TRBD2 (6 bases). Deletions cut 4 bases from V and 4 bases from J, with 12 bases between. This CDR3 has 13 residues. The germline V gene has CDR1 SGHRS and CDR2 YFSETQ. The CDR3 nucleotides are TGCGCCAGCAGCCCGGGAGCCGGATACGAGCAGTACTTC. Translated, it gives CASSPGAGYEQYF. Full variable domain (rest looked up from reference TRBV5-1 and TRBJ2-7): KAGVTQTPRYLIKTRGQQVTLSCSPISGHRSVSWYQQTPGQGLQFLFEYFSETQRNKGNFPGRFSGRQFSNSRSEMNVSTLELGDSALYLCASSPGAGYEQYFGPGTRLTVT.

V usage is TRBV5-1 and J usage is TRBJ2-1, with D perhaps TRBD1 or TRBD2 (6 bases each). The germline V gene encodes CDR1 SGHRS and CDR2 YFSETQ. The CDR3 is 19 residues long. V was clipped by 4 bases and J by 0 bases, with 23 bases between them. The chain's CDR3 is CASSAGVVIAGHSYNEQFF. The CDR3 region has the DNA TGCGCCAGCAGCGCCGGGGTAGTTATCGCGGGACACTCCTACAATGAGCAGTTCTTC.

This clonotype was counted ten times or more. The chain uses TRBV4-1 and TRBJ2-7; D may correspond to TRBD1 or TRBD2 (5 bases each). The CDR3 covers 16 residues. Germline V gives CDR1 MGHRA, CDR2 YSYEKL. V lost 0 bases and J lost 0, with 12 bases in between. In DNA form, the CDR3 reads TGCGCCAGCAGCCAAGATTGGGACGAGCGCTCCTACGAGCAGTACTTC. Residues: CASSQDWDERSYEQYF.

Ten or more counts support this clonotype. The chain is built from TRBV3-1 and TRBJ1-2; a weak D match, TRBD1 (6 bases). Trimming removed 8 bases at V and 11 bases at J, with 15 bases between. Germline V gives CDR1 LGHDT, CDR2 YNNKEL (reference sequence). CDR3 length equals 11 residues. The DNA for the CDR3 is TGTGCCAGCGGTTTACAAGGGGGTTACACCTTC. It specifies CASGLQGGYTF.

In this sample, this clonotype is medium-sized (0.01 to 0.1%). The chain uses TRBV3-2 and TRBJ1-2; the D call in the table, TRBD1, was not verified against the DNA. TRBV3-2 is marked as a pseudogene. This CDR3 is 15 amino acids long. CDR3 DNA sequence: TGTGCCAGCAGCCAAGGGGGACCGAACATCTATGGCTACACCTTC. Translation gives CASSQGGPNIYGYTF.

This clonotype was counted many times. Compared with germline, one end of the junction differs, possibly owing to a read error. J is TRBJ2-1 and V is TRBV7-7; 11 bases align to TRBD1. The germline V gene encodes CDR1 SSHAT and CDR2 FNYEAQ (reference sequence). The CDR3 runs 14 residues. The CDR3 region is CASSRDRGNNEQFF. The CDR3 nucleotides are TGTGCTAGCAGCAGGGACAGGGGGAACAATGAGCAGTTCTTC.

The count of this clonotype is one. The rearrangement joins TRBV3-1 to TRBJ2-7, with 7 bases lining up with TRBD1. The CDR3 has 14 amino acids. Germline CDR1 is LGHDT and CDR2 is YNNKEL (reference sequence). The trim removed 8 bases at V and 0 bases at J, leaving 7 bases unmatched. The CDR3 protein is CASPVTGSSYEQYF. CDR3 DNA: TGTGCCAGCCCGGTGACAGGGAGCTCCTACGAGCAGTACTTC.

This clonotype was counted ten times or more. V is TRBV5-1 and J is TRBJ1-3; D gene ambiguous. V was cut by 4 bases and J by 0 bases, with 11 bases left in between. The CDR3 contains 15 residues. Germline V gene data show CDR1 as SGHRS and CDR2 as YFSETQ. This chain's CDR3 is CASSAHAGSGNTIYF. CDR3 in DNA: TGCGCCAGCAGCGCACACGCCGGCTCTGGAAACACCATATATTTT.

This clonotype was seen repeatedly, ten times or more. This chain links TRBV6-4 with TRBJ2-6; D is uncertain. The CDR3 extends over 15 amino acids. Trimming removed 5 bases from V and 1 base from J, with 9 bases in between. Per the germline V gene, CDR1 is MRHNA and CDR2 is SNTAGT. The CDR3 protein is CASSSGDSGANVLTF. As DNA, the CDR3 is TGTGCCAGCAGTTCTGGAGATTCTGGGGCCAACGTCCTGACTTTC.

This clonotype has ten or more counts. V usage is TRBV18 and J usage is TRBJ2-1; 8 nucleotides align to TRBD2. This CDR3 has 14 residues. CDR1 KGHSH and CDR2 LQKENI come from the germline V gene. Trimming cost V 5 bases and J 9 bases; bases outside gene matches: 9. DNA of the CDR3: TGTGCCAGCTCAGCAGTCCGCGGGGGGCGTGAGCAGTTCTTC. It yields the protein CASSAVRGGREQFF. The whole variable domain, filled in from reference TRBV18 and TRBJ2-1, reads NAGVMQNPRHLVRRRGQEARLRCSPMKGHSHVYWYRQLPEEGLKFMVYLQKENIIDESGMPKERFSAEFPKEGPSILRIQQVVRGDSAAYFCASSAVRGGREQFFGPGTRLTVL.

This clonotype appeared many times. This chain links TRBV12-3 or TRBV12-4 with TRBJ2-6; perhaps TRBD2 as D (7 bases). The CDR3 sequence is 18 residues long. Trimming removed 3 bases at V and 1 base at J, with 16 bases between. The CDR3 coding sequence is TGTGCCAGCAGTTTTAGGGGGGGGCCCCTTTCTGGGGCCAACGTCCTGACTTTC. It yields the protein CASSFRGGPLSGANVLTF.

This clonotype was seen ten or more times. The genes are TRBV7-2 and TRBJ2-4, with D maybe TRBD2 (5 bases). Germline lookup yields CDR1 SGHTA and CDR2 FQGNSA. V lost 1 base to trimming and J lost 0 bases, with 10 bases between them. The CDR3 consists of 16 residues. The CDR3 nucleotides read TGTGCCAGCAGCTTAGAAGCGGCCTTAGCCAAAAACATTCAGTACTTC. Protein product: CASSLEAALAKNIQYF.

This clonotype was seen ten or more times. This sequence joins TRBV20-1 and TRBJ1-6; D unresolved. The CDR3 sequence is 15 residues long. Germline CDR1 DFQATT, CDR2 SNEGSKA (reference sequence). V was pared by 0 bases and J by 9 bases, with 15 bases between. The CDR3 coding sequence is TGCAGTGCTAGAGATCTCGGTAACACCGGTTCACCCCTCCACTTT. Its protein is CSARDLGNTGSPLHF.

At least ten counts were recorded for this clonotype. The CDR3: CASSPAGGSSYEQYF. For the CDR3, the DNA is TGCGCCAGCAGCCCCGCGGGGGGGAGCTCCTACGAGCAGTACTTC. The chain has TRBV5-1 and TRBJ2-7; 9 bases fit TRBD2. V shed 4 bases, J shed 0 bases, and the junction held 5 bases outside the gene matches. The CDR3 contains 15 residues. Per germline, CDR1 SGHRS and CDR2 YFSETQ.